This TCR beta chain emerged from a study of cytomegalovirus exposure and HLA in healthy donors. Notes on the study in general: Among TCR beta chains, those listed as cytomegalovirus-associated numbered over 150.

At the time of sampling, donors were nominally healthy, though unrecorded immune exposures were likely. Germline V gene sequence: CDR1 SNHLY, CDR2 FYNNEI. The ends lost 7 bases at V and 9 bases at J; junction bases unmatched: 9. The CDR3 sequence is 13 residues long. Details on this clone: Its antigen remains unknown.

It was with 60 Vbeta and 13 Jbeta primers that the PCR ran. The assay was immunoSEQ multiplex PCR, and TCRdb's table has in-frame clones only and misses some. The sample holds about 160,000 clones, approximately 88% seen once. The source of this sequence is a woman in her 30s in good health and CMV-seronegative. The chain employs TRBV2 and TRBJ1-5; 7 bases agree with TRBD1. The sequencing sample was made of PBMCs. This chain's CDR3 is CASIDREVGPQHF. The DNA for the CDR3 is TGTGCCAGCATTGACAGGGAGGTAGGGCCCCAGCATTTT. The variable domain in full, completed from reference TRBV2 and TRBJ1-5, reads EPEVTQTPSHQVTQMGQEVILRCVPISNHLYFYWYRQILGQKVEFLVSFYNNEISEKSEIFDDQFSVERPDGSNFTLKIRSTKLEDSAMYFCASIDREVGPQHFGDGTRLSIL.